This T cell receptor (beta chain) was retrieved from a study of high-grade serous ovarian cancer treatment subgroups (dated by TCRdb to 2020 to 2022). About the study as a whole: A mean of around 13,000 reads and 6,000 to 8,500 unique TCR beta rearrangements per sample was generated by sequencing. The study profiled TCR beta repertoires in high-grade serous ovarian cancer patients grouped by complete gross resection or neoadjuvant chemotherapy response under a laparoscopic triage algorithm. The cohort comprised approximately 30 patients: about ten with no residual disease after primary surgery (R0), about ten excellent NACT responders, and about ten poor NACT responders. Each patient contributed one primary tumor and two metastatic tumor samples, giving under 95 samples in total. Here is what the overall study found, with its caveats: Neoantigen level correlated positively with TCR clonal relatedness, and copy number variation and mutation load from whole-genome sequencing showed a positive trend with TCR clonal relatedness. Repertoire similarity between tumors from the same patient ranged from roughly 0.095 to 0.85, while tumors from different patients showed almost no similarity. Bulk tumor TCR sequencing lacked spatial information, limiting insight into HGSC tumor complexity and diversity. The TCR repertoire analyses centered on CDR3, leaving CDR1 and CDR2 unanalyzed.

From V the trimming removes 5 bases and from J it removes 6 bases, while the gene matches leave 4 bases of the junction unaccounted for. Measured from the cysteine to the phenylalanine, the CDR3 is 14 residues long. The DNA shown is the 42-base CDR3, in frame from base 1. Taken from the germline V gene, the CDR1 and CDR2 loops are LGHNA and YNFKEQ. Tumor samples were obtained before definitive surgery or chemotherapy. Genomic DNA was extracted by the MD Anderson Biospecimen Extraction Resource, and TCR sequencing was done by the MD Anderson Cancer Genomics Laboratory. As for this clone: What antigen it recognizes has not been identified. Qualities for individual bases were not recorded, and no much larger clone is one base off.

The approximately 100 tumor samples were subjected to high-throughput TCR profiling using ImmunoSEQ. The original pipeline was this. The repertoire diversity metrics included richness (unique productive sequences), clonality, evenness and relatedness, and the Bhattacharyya coefficient was used to measure similarity between samples. A sensitivity analysis that removed TCRs with fewer than two reads produced consistent conclusions. TCRdb took this table from immuneACCESS and kept in-frame rearrangements with V and J called. Such tables lack part of the clones; where checked against another copy, unresolved V genes explain under half of the gap, and the rest is unexplained. V and J calls and clone size follow that table, whereas D and trimming were derived from the DNA. The sample has approximately 5,000 clones on record, around 79% of them singletons. Under 7% of the sample goes to the ten largest clones.

This sequence uses TRBV4-2 and TRBJ2-2; TRBD1 lines up with 9 middle nucleotides. Sample: tumor tissue. The receptor was derived from a human donor with high-grade serous ovarian cancer. The CDR3 reads CASSAGTGSGELFF. The sequenced DNA: TGTGCCAGCAGCGCCGGGACAGGGTCCGGGGAGCTGTTTTTT.